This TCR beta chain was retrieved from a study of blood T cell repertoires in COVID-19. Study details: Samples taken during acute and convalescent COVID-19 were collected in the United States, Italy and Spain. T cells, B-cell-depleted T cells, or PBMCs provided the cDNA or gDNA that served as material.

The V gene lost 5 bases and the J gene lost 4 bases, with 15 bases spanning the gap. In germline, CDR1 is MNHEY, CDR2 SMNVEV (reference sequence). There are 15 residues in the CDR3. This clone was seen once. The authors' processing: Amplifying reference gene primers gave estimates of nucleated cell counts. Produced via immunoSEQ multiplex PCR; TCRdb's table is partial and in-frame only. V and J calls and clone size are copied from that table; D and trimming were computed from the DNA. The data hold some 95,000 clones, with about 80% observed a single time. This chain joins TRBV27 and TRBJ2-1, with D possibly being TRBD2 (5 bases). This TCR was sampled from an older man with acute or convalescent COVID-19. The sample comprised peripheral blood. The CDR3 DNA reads TGTGCCAGCAGTCCGCGGGCCCTTGGATACAATGAGCAGTTCTTC. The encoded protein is CASSPRALGYNEQFF.